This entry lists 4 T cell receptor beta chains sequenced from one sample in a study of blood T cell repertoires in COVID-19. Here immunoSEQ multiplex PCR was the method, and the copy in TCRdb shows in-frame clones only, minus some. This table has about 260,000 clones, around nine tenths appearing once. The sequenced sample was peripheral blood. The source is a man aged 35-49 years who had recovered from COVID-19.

For the CDR3, the DNA is TGCGCCAGCAGCTTGGAAACGGTCTCCGGGGAGCTGTTTTTT. This gives the protein CASSLETVSGELFF. The rearrangement links TRBV5-1 to TRBJ2-2; D gene ambiguous. V gave up 0 bases and J gave up 6 bases, with 9 bases separating them. Germline values: CDR1 SGHRS, CDR2 YFSETQ. The CDR3 runs to 14 residues.

The CDR3 DNA is TGTGCCAGCCACCGGGACAGGGTCTCAGATACGCAGTATTTT. Translated: CASHRDRVSDTQYF. The chain uses TRBV2 and TRBJ2-3, with 9 bases identical to TRBD1. V lost 8 bases, J lost 4 bases, and 7 bases stayed unmatched. There are 14 residues in the CDR3. Per germline, CDR1 SNHLY and CDR2 FYNNEI.

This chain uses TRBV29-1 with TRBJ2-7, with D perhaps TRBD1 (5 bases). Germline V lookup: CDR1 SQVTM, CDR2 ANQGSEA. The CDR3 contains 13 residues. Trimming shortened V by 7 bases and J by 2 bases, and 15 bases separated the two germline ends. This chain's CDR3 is CSALSGSAYEQYF. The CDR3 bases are TGCAGCGCTCTGTCAGGGTCCGCCTACGAGCAGTACTTC.

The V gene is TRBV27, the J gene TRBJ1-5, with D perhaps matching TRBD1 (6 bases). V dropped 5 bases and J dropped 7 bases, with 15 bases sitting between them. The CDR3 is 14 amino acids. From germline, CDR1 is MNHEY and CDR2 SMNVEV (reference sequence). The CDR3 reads CASSRQASSQPQHF. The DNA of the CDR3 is TGTGCCAGCAGTCGACAGGCCTCTAGCCAGCCCCAGCATTTT.